Following are 19 T cell receptor beta chains from one sample sequenced in a study of shared clonotypes between healthy human individuals. Sequencing was performed with immunoSEQ multiplex PCR; in TCRdb, only in-frame clones are kept and a portion is missing. The sample has 2,500,000 or so clones; 93% are singletons. Sequencing was carried out using naive CD4+ T cells from PBMCs. Stated subset: CD45RA+ positively selected. The receptors originated from a man younger than 35 in good health. Some clones in this sample may be carry-over from other donors' samples.

The chain combines TRBV2 with TRBJ2-7; 7 positions match TRBD1. V lost 2 bases to trimming and J lost 7 bases; unmatched junction nucleotides: 5. Germline CDR1 is SNHLY and CDR2 is FYNNEI. The CDR3 spans 13 residues. The CDR3 DNA is TGTGCCAGCAGTGAACAGGGGGTAGGAGAGCAGTACTTC. It yields the protein CASSEQGVGEQYF.

The chain couples TRBV29-1 to TRBJ1-2; weak D call: TRBD1 (6 bases). V dropped 0 bases and J dropped 6 bases, with 14 bases sitting between them. CDR3 length: 14 residues. Per germline, CDR1 SQVTM and CDR2 ANQGSEA. CDR3 in DNA: TGCAGCGTTGAAGACGCCAGGGGTTTAGATGGCTACACCTTC. It encodes CSVEDARGLDGYTF.

The rearrangement links TRBV16 to TRBJ1-2; D remains ambiguous. V shed 4 bases and J shed 4 bases, with 16 bases lying between them. Germline V gene sequence: CDR1 KGHSY, CDR2 FQNENV. CDR3 length: 15 amino acids. The CDR3 loop is CASSPLLTKGYGYTF. For the CDR3, the DNA is TGTGCCAGCAGCCCCCTCCTCACCAAGGGCTATGGCTACACCTTC.

The rearrangement uses TRBV9 and TRBJ2-1; D unresolved. Germline V lookup: CDR1 SGDLS, CDR2 YYNGEE. The CDR3 contains 12 residues. The germline V and J ends were trimmed by 6 bases and 0 bases, with 4 bases remaining between them. The chain's CDR3 is CASTSSYNEQFF. The DNA for the CDR3 is TGTGCCAGCACCAGCTCCTACAATGAGCAGTTCTTC. The full variable domain, with the rest looked up from reference TRBV9 and TRBJ2-1, is DSGVTQTPKHLITATGQRVTLRCSPRSGDLSVYWYQQSLDQGLQFLIQYYNGEERAKGNILERFSAQQFPDLHSELNLSSLELGDSALYFCASTSSYNEQFFGPGTRLTVL.

The count of this clone is one. V gene TRBV5-5 combines with J gene TRBJ2-1, with 9 bases identical to TRBD1. The CDR3 length is 15 residues. Per germline, CDR1 SGHKS and CDR2 YYEKEE (reference sequence). V shed 3 bases, J shed 4 bases, and the junction held 5 bases outside the gene matches. The CDR3 region is CASSSRDRAYNEQFF. The CDR3 DNA is TGTGCCAGCAGCTCCCGGGACAGGGCTTACAATGAGCAGTTCTTC.

The rearrangement links TRBV6-5 to TRBJ2-1, with 11 bases matching TRBD1. This CDR3 comprises 14 residues. The ends lost 4 bases at V and 12 bases at J; junction bases unmatched: 8. Germline CDR1 reads MNHEY; CDR2 reads SVGAGI. The CDR3 region is CASSSGTGTGGQFF. As DNA, the CDR3 is TGTGCCAGCAGTTCCGGCACGGGGACAGGGGGGCAGTTCTTC.

This sequence joins TRBV7-7 and TRBJ2-5; 8 bases fit TRBD2. Germline V gene sequence: CDR1 SSHAT, CDR2 FNYEAQ (reference sequence). The CDR3 is made up of 15 amino acids. Trimming removed 6 bases from V and 5 bases from J; junction bases left unmatched: 11. The CDR3 DNA follows: TGTGCCAGCAGACCCCCGGGGGGGCGCGAGGAGACCCAGTACTTC. Protein: CASRPPGGREETQYF. Full variable domain (missing parts from reference TRBV7-7 and TRBJ2-5): GAGVSQSPRYKVTKRGQDVTLRCDPISSHATLYWYQQALGQGPEFLTYFNYEAQPDKSGLPSDRFSAERPEGSISTLTIQRTEQRDSAMYRCASRPPGGREETQYFGPGTRLLVL.

This chain uses TRBV7-9 with TRBJ1-1; D remains unclear. The CDR3 consists of 12 residues. The V gene's germline CDR1 is SEHNR and CDR2 FQNEAQ (reference sequence). Deletions cut 1 base from V and 10 bases from J, with 10 bases between. The CDR3 DNA reads as TGTGCCAGCAGCTTAGTTCTGGGAACAGCTTTCTTT. It is translated as CASSLVLGTAFF.

The chain links TRBV25-1 to TRBJ1-2, with a possible D match to TRBD1 (5 bases). This CDR3 has 13 residues. Germline CDR1 MGHDK, CDR2 SYGVNS. Trimming took off 5 bases at V and 4 bases at J, with 11 bases between the two ends. The CDR3 loop reads CASSWGRAYGYTF. In DNA, the CDR3 is TGTGCCAGCAGTTGGGGCAGGGCCTATGGCTACACCTTC.

The rearrangement uses TRBV5-4 and TRBJ2-7; possibly TRBD2 for D (6 bases). Germline CDR1 and CDR2: SGHNT and YYREEE (reference sequence). Trimming removed 4 bases from V and 3 bases from J, with 20 bases in between. The length of the CDR3 is 16 residues. The CDR3 loop reads CASSPPGERRNYEQYF. Written as DNA, the CDR3 is TGTGCCAGCAGCCCCCCGGGGGAGCGAAGAAACTACGAGCAGTACTTC.

Concerning this clone: This CDR3 is also generated by other DNA sequences in the sample. This chain joins TRBV28 and TRBJ1-2; 10 bases fit TRBD1. The germline V gene encodes CDR1 MDHEN and CDR2 SYDVKM. This CDR3 region has 15 residues. The trim removed 1 base at V and 5 bases at J, leaving 4 bases unmatched. The CDR3 reads CASSLSRTGGYGYTF. CDR3 DNA sequence: TGTGCCAGCAGTTTATCGAGGACAGGGGGTTATGGCTACACCTTC.

This clone was seen a handful of times. Different DNA sequences within this sample yield the same CDR3. V gene TRBV5-1 combines with J gene TRBJ2-1; 9 bases line up with TRBD2. This CDR3 comprises 15 residues. Germline CDR1 SGHRS, CDR2 YFSETQ. The junction had 0 bases not matched to a gene; V was cut back by 2 bases and J by 0 bases. The CDR3 sequence: CASSFSGSSYNEQFF. The CDR3 nucleotides are TGCGCCAGCAGCTTTAGCGGGAGCTCCTACAATGAGCAGTTCTTC.

V usage is TRBV19 and J usage is TRBJ1-4; no clear D. The CDR3 runs 12 residues. V was pared by 5 bases and J by 8 bases, with 9 bases between. The germline gives CDR1 LNHDA, CDR2 SQIVND (reference sequence). CDR3 region: CASSQKIEKLFF. For the CDR3, the DNA is TGTGCCAGTAGTCAGAAAATAGAAAAACTGTTTTTT.

V usage is TRBV5-1 and J usage is TRBJ1-1, with 7 bases fitting TRBD1. V gave up 3 bases and J gave up 1 base; unmatched junction bases: 6. This CDR3 is 15 amino acids long. Germline CDR1 SGHRS, CDR2 YFSETQ. This CDR3 is CASSWRDSANTEAFF. Written as DNA, the CDR3 is TGCGCCAGCAGCTGGCGGGACAGTGCGAACACTGAAGCTTTCTTT.

This clone has only one observation. Distinct nucleotide sequences in the sample also encode this CDR3. The CDR3 DNA follows: TGCGCCAGCAGCTTGCTTCAGGGGAACTACGAGCAGTACTTC. Translation gives CASSLLQGNYEQYF. The V gene is TRBV5-1, the J gene TRBJ2-7; tentatively, D is TRBD1 (6 bases). Trimming took 1 base from V and 3 from J, leaving 11 bases between them. This CDR3 comprises 14 residues. CDR1 SGHRS and CDR2 YFSETQ come from the germline V gene.

CDR3 sequence (DNA): TGTGCCAGCAGCCCCCGGACAGGAGTGGGCTATGGCTACACCTTC. This translates into CASSPRTGVGYGYTF. This chain connects TRBV9 to TRBJ1-2; 7 positions match TRBD1. V was clipped by 4 bases and J by 4 bases; unmatched bases: 10. The CDR3 extends over 15 amino acids. In germline, CDR1 is SGDLS, CDR2 YYNGEE.

V gene TRBV4-3 combines with J gene TRBJ1-2; no clear D. Germline V lookup: CDR1 LGHNA, CDR2 YSLEER. V lost 1 base to trimming and J lost 1 base, with 16 bases between them. The CDR3 totals 17 residues. The CDR3 DNA is TGCGCCAGCAGCCAAGCAATCCACAGCTCCTATAACTATGGCTACACCTTC. Amino acid sequence: CASSQAIHSSYNYGYTF.

The genes are TRBV19 and TRBJ2-7; D assignment may be TRBD1 or TRBD2 (5 bases each). V lost 5 bases and J 2 bases, leaving 16 bases between the germline ends. Germline assignment: CDR1 LNHDA and CDR2 SQIVND (reference sequence). The CDR3 totals 15 residues. CDR3 in DNA: TGTGCCAGTAGTGCCCCGGGACGGTCTACCTACGAGCAGTACTTC. This encodes CASSAPGRSTYEQYF.

V and J are TRBV5-4 and TRBJ2-7; D is possibly TRBD1 (6 bases). Germline CDR1 reads SGHNT; CDR2 reads YYREEE (reference sequence). This CDR3 comprises 15 residues. V lost 4 bases and J 1 base, leaving 15 bases between the germline ends. The CDR3 coding sequence is TGTGCCAGCAGCCCAATGGGGGCGCGTTCCTACGAGCAGTACTTC. It encodes CASSPMGARSYEQYF.